This entry lists 18 T cell receptor beta chains sequenced from one sample in a study of beta chain features in type 1 diabetes (dated by TCRdb to 2016 to 2019). No antigens are known for them. Study-wide findings and limitations: Type 1 diabetes patients showed a moderate but significant shortening of TCRB CDR3 length in all four CD4+ subsets.

Receptors were amplified or captured by the immunoSEQ multiplex PCR assay. The entire isolated RNA was reverse transcribed using the High Capacity cDNA Reverse Transcription Kit, and thus expressed TCRB transcripts were sequenced. TCRdb took this table from immuneACCESS and kept in-frame rearrangements with V and J called. Such tables lack part of the clones; where checked against another copy, unresolved V genes explain under half of the gap, and the rest is unexplained. For this sample the table gives a few hundred thousand clones, of which around 12% were detected only once. The ten top clones hold approximately 0.011% of the sample. The sequencing input was naive CD4+ T cells from blood. The sample's cell subset or site label, in plain terms: true naive CD4+ T cells. The receptors were sampled from a woman younger than 30 with type 1 diabetes.

The V gene is TRBV7-2, the J gene TRBJ2-5; 7 bases are a match to TRBD2. Germline CDR1 SGHTA, CDR2 FQGNSA. Losses at the gene ends were 5 bases for V and 2 bases for J; bases not matched to a gene: 8. There are 15 residues in the CDR3. In nucleotides, the CDR3 is TGTGCCAGCAGCAACACGGCGGGGGTACAAGAGACCCAGTACTTC. Its protein product is CASSNTAGVQETQYF.

This clone came up a few times. The chain couples TRBV29-1 to TRBJ1-1, with D maybe TRBD1 (6 bases). CDR3 length: 13 amino acids. Germline V CDR1 and CDR2: SQVTM, ANQGSEA. Trimming removed 0 bases from V and 4 bases from J, with 9 bases in between. CDR3 loop: CSVEDQQGTEAFF. The CDR3 bases are TGCAGCGTTGAAGACCAACAGGGCACTGAAGCTTTCTTT.

This clone was seen more than once but under ten times. Different DNA sequences within this sample yield the same CDR3. The V gene is TRBV18, the J gene TRBJ1-2, with no clear D. The CDR3 length is 13 residues. Trimming stripped 2 bases from V and 3 bases from J, with 7 bases between. Germline CDR1 reads KGHSH; CDR2 reads LQKENI. CDR3 sequence (DNA): TGTGCCAGCTCACCAGGGCAGGACTATGGCTACACCTTC. Protein: CASSPGQDYGYTF.

This clone was found a few times. The chain links TRBV2 to TRBJ2-5; 15 bases are a match to TRBD2. This CDR3 comprises 15 residues. The ends lost 6 bases at V and 4 bases at J; junction bases unmatched: 3. Germline CDR1 and CDR2: SNHLY and FYNNEI. CDR3 DNA sequence: TGTGCCAGCAGGGGGACTAGCGGGGGGCGAGAGACCCAGTACTTC. Encoded protein: CASRGTSGGRETQYF.

The gene calls are TRBV29-1 and TRBJ1-2; D remains ambiguous. This CDR3 has 14 residues. The V end was cut by 5 bases, the J end by 3 bases, with 16 bases between. CDR1 SQVTM and CDR2 ANQGSEA come from the germline V gene. Here the CDR3 DNA reads TGCAGCGTTTCGGGGAGACTCAAAGACTATGGCTACACCTTC. Translated, it gives CSVSGRLKDYGYTF.

This clone was counted a few times. DNA of the CDR3: TGCGCCAGCAGCCTTGGCGGGACTACCCAAGAGACCCAGTACTTC. As protein: CASSLGGTTQETQYF. The rearrangement links TRBV5-1 to TRBJ2-5; 7 bases agree with TRBD2. This CDR3 is 15 amino acids long. Germline V lookup: CDR1 SGHRS, CDR2 YFSETQ. J lost 1 base, V lost 4 bases, and 7 bases had no gene match.

A few counts support this clone. J is TRBJ1-5 and V is TRBV6-5; D might be TRBD1 (6 bases). Germline CDR1 reads MNHEY; CDR2 reads SVGAGI. The CDR3 runs to 15 residues. Trimming removed 6 bases at V and 2 bases at J, with 14 bases between. The CDR3: CASSPGSGGNQPQHF. The CDR3 DNA follows: TGTGCCAGCAGCCCCGGGTCAGGGGGCAATCAGCCCCAGCATTTT.

In this sample, this clone turned up a few times. The chain joins TRBV28 to TRBJ1-1, with a weak D call TRBD1 (5 bases). The V end was cut by 4 bases, the J end by 4 bases, with 13 bases between. The CDR3 has 14 residues. CDR1 is MDHEN and CDR2 is SYDVKM in the germline V gene. The CDR3 loop reads CASSSAGRTTEAFF. The CDR3 DNA is TGTGCCAGCAGTTCAGCAGGGAGGACCACTGAAGCTTTCTTT.

The chain joins TRBV29-1 to TRBJ1-2; perhaps TRBD1 as D (5 bases). CDR1 is SQVTM, CDR2 ANQGSEA, per germline. V lost 4 bases and J 4 bases, leaving 13 bases between the germline ends. The CDR3 loop spans 13 amino acids. CDR3 sequence reads: CSVGGQALYGYTF. Here the CDR3 DNA reads TGCAGCGTTGGGGGCCAGGCCCTCTATGGCTACACCTTC.

The V and J genes are TRBV4-3 and TRBJ2-1; possible D gene TRBD1, 5 bases. Germline values: CDR1 LGHNA, CDR2 YSLEER. Trimming cost V 0 bases and J 8 bases, with 17 bases left between them. The CDR3 has 16 residues. CDR3: CASSQDLLGLGDEQFF. CDR3 DNA sequence: TGCGCCAGCAGCCAAGATCTGCTCGGCCTAGGGGATGAGCAGTTCTTC.

The genes are TRBV9 and TRBJ2-4; 11 nucleotides agree with TRBD2. V dropped 4 bases and J dropped 7; count of bases not matched to a gene: 10. Germline lookup yields CDR1 SGDLS and CDR2 YYNGEE. The CDR3 contains 16 residues. CDR3 in DNA: TGTGCCAGCAGCAAACCCGGGACTAGCGGTCCCAACATTCAGTACTTC. It specifies CASSKPGTSGPNIQYF.

This clone was observed a handful of times. The rearrangement joins TRBV28 to TRBJ1-2; 8 bases agree with TRBD1. Germline CDR1 reads MDHEN; CDR2 reads SYDVKM. The CDR3 sequence is 14 residues long. J lost 8 bases, V lost 6 bases, and 11 bases had no gene match. The CDR3 sequence is CASRPADRGYGYTF. In DNA form, the CDR3 reads TGTGCCAGCAGACCCGCTGACAGGGGCTACGGCTACACCTTC.

The J gene is TRBJ2-5, the V gene TRBV5-4; 7 nucleotides match TRBD2. The germline V gene has CDR1 SGHNT and CDR2 YYREEE (reference sequence). Losses at the gene ends were 4 bases for V and 6 bases for J; bases not matched to a gene: 6. This CDR3 has 13 residues. CDR3 in amino acids: CASSPWEGKTQYF. CDR3 nucleotides: TGTGCCAGCAGCCCATGGGAGGGAAAGACCCAGTACTTC.

This clone was seen a few times. The CDR3 region is CASSEEGLAKETQYF. In nucleotides, the CDR3 is TGTGCCAGCAGTGAGGAGGGACTAGCCAAAGAGACCCAGTACTTC. The rearrangement links TRBV2 to TRBJ2-5, with 9 nucleotides matching TRBD2. After removal of 3 bases from V and 3 bases from J, the junction contained 5 bases not matched to a gene. CDR3 length: 15 residues. Per germline, CDR1 SNHLY and CDR2 FYNNEI.

This clone was seen more than once but under ten times. The chain uses TRBV7-2 and TRBJ2-7; TRBD1 matches 7 bases. J was trimmed by 5 bases and V by 0 bases; bases with no gene match: 4. CDR1 is SGHTA, CDR2 FQGNSA, per germline. CDR3 length: 14 amino acids. CDR3 DNA: TGTGCCAGCAGCTTAGCGTTGACAGGGCACGAGCAGTACTTC. Translating gives CASSLALTGHEQYF.

This clone came up a few times. The genes are TRBV7-3 and TRBJ2-1; 8 nucleotides agree with TRBD2. The ends lost 1 base at V and 2 bases at J; junction bases unmatched: 13. The germline V gene has CDR1 SGHTA and CDR2 FQGTGA. This CDR3 is built from 19 residues. The chain's CDR3 is CASSLRSLRGGGTYNEQFF. In DNA, the CDR3 is TGTGCCAGCAGCTTAAGGAGTTTACGGGGGGGAGGAACCTACAATGAGCAGTTCTTC.

The chain combines TRBV10-2 with TRBJ2-7; D uncertain. Germline V gives CDR1 WSHSY, CDR2 SAAADI. CDR3 size: 12 residues. V lost 0 bases, J lost 4 bases, and 4 bases lay in between. The chain's CDR3 is CASSESGYEQYF. The CDR3 nucleotides are TGCGCCAGCAGTGAGTCCGGGTACGAGCAGTACTTC.

This clone came up a few times. The chain carries TRBV18 and TRBJ2-5, with no clear D. This CDR3 is built from 15 residues. Germline V gene sequence: CDR1 KGHSH, CDR2 LQKENI. Trimming pared 1 base from V and 2 bases from J, leaving 11 bases between. The CDR3 loop reads CASSPRSAQQETQYF. The CDR3 bases are TGTGCCAGCTCACCACGGTCCGCCCAGCAAGAGACCCAGTACTTC.